This paragraph reports one T cell receptor beta chain. The sample comes from a study of technical replicates of blood from a handful of donors. The CDR3 spans 18 residues. V shed 1 base, J shed 1 base, and the junction held 9 bases outside the gene matches. The V gene's germline CDR1 is SGHTA and CDR2 FQGTGA. Assay used: immunoSEQ multiplex PCR; TCRdb lists only in-frame clones, some missing. Counted here are fewer than 80,000 clones, nearly 90% occurring once; the ten biggest clones make up about 5%. This chain joins TRBV7-3 and TRBJ1-1; 10 bases fit TRBD1. The sample taken for sequencing was PBMCs. This receptor was obtained from a human donor in good health. Some clones in this sample may be carry-over from other donors' samples. The CDR3, as DNA: TGTGCCAGCAGCTTAATGGGACAGGGGTTAGGAGCGAACACTGAAGCTTTCTTT. The encoded protein is CASSLMGQGLGANTEAFF.